This record concerns one T cell receptor (beta chain) sequence. This sample stems from a study of T cell changes during pregnancy in multiple sclerosis. V lost 6 bases and J lost 5, with 15 bases in between. Germline loops: CDR1 LNHDA, CDR2 SQIVND (reference sequence). This CDR3 has 14 residues. The assay was immunoSEQ multiplex PCR, and TCRdb's table has in-frame clones only and misses some. The table lists tens of thousands of clones, roughly nine tenths of them singletons, with 0.86% in the top ten. This chain links TRBV19 with TRBJ2-3; perhaps TRBD2 as D (5 bases). Here the sequenced sample was peripheral blood, taken in the second trimester of pregnancy. The origin of this receptor is a female donor with multiple sclerosis, enrolled in a pregnancy study. CDR3 loop: CASRPNRGRDTQYF. The DNA for the CDR3 is TGTGCCAGTAGGCCTAACAGAGGGCGAGATACGCAGTATTTT.